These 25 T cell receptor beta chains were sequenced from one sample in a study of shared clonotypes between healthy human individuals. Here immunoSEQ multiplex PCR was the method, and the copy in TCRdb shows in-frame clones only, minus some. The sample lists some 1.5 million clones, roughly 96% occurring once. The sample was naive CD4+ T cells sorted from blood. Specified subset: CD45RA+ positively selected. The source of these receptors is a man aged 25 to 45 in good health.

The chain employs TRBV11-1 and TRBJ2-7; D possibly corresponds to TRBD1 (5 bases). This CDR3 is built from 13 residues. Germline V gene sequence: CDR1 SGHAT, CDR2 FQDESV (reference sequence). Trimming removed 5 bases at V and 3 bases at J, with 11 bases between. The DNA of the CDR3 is TGTGCCAGCAGCCGCGCTCAGGGCTACGAGCAGTACTTC. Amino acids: CASSRAQGYEQYF.

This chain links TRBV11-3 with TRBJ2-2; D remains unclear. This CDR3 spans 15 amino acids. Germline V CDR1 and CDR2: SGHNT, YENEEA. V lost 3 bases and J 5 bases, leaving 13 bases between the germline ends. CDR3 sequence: CASSFRTGGTGELFF. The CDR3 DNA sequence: TGTGCCAGCAGCTTTCGGACCGGTGGGACCGGGGAGCTGTTTTTT.

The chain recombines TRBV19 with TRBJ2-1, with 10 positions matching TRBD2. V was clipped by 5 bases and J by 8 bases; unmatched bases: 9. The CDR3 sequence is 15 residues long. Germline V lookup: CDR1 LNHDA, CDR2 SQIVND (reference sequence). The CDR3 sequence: CASSLAGVNVDEQFF. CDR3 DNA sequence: TGTGCCAGTAGTCTAGCGGGAGTTAATGTCGATGAGCAGTTCTTC.

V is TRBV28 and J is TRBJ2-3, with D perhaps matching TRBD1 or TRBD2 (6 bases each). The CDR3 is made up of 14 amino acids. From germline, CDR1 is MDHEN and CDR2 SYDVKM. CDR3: CASLMPGARDTQYF. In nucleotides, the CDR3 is TGTGCAAGTTTAATGCCGGGGGCAAGGGATACGCAGTATTTT.

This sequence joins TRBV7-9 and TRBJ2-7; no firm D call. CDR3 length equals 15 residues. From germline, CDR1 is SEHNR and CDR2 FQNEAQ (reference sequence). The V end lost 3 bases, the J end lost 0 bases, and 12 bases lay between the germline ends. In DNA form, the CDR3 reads TGTGCCAGCAGCTTTACAAGGAGTAGCTCCTACGAGCAGTACTTC. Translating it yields CASSFTRSSSYEQYF.

CDR3 sequence: CASSLGLDNEQFF. The CDR3 DNA is TGTGCCAGCAGCCTCGGACTCGACAATGAGCAGTTCTTC. This chain uses TRBV2 with TRBJ2-1, with a weak D call TRBD2 (5 bases). The V gene's germline CDR1 is SNHLY and CDR2 FYNNEI. V lost 6 bases and J lost 5, with 11 bases in between. The CDR3 spans 13 residues.

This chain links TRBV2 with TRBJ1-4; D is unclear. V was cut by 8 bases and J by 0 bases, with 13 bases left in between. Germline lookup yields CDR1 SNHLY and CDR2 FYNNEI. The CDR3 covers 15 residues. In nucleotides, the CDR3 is TGTGCCAGCCTAGGACGCCGTGCAACTAATGAAAAACTGTTTTTT. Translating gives CASLGRRATNEKLFF.

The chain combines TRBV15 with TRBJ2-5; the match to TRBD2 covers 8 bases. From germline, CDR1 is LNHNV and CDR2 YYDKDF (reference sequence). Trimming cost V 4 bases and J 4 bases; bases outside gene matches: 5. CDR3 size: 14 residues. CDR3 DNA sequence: TGTGCCACCAGCATTTATACTAGCGGAGAGACCCAGTACTTC. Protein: CATSIYTSGETQYF.

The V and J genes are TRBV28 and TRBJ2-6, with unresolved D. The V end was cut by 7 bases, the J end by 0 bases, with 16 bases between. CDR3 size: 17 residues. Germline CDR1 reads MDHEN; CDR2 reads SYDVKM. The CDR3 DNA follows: TGTGCCAGCACCCCCGGGTCAGCCCCCTCTGGGGCCAACGTCCTGACTTTC. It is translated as CASTPGSAPSGANVLTF.

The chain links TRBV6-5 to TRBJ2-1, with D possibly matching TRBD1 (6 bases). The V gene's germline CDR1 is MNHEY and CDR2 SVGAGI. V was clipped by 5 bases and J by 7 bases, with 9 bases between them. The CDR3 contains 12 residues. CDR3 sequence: CASSPQGNEQFF. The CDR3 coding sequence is TGTGCCAGCAGTCCGCAGGGGAATGAGCAGTTCTTC.

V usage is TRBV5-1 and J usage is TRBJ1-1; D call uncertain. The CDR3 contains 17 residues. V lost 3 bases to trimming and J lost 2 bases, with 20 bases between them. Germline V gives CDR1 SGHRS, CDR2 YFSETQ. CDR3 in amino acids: CASSSPPGGGSNTEAFF. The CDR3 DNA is TGCGCCAGCAGCTCACCCCCAGGAGGAGGATCTAACACTGAAGCTTTCTTT.

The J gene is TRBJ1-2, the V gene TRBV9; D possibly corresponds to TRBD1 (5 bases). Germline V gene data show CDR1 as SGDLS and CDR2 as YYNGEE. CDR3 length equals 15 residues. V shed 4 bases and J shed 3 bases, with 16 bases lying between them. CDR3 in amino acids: CASSPRVGDDYGYTF. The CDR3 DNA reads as TGTGCCAGCAGCCCACGGGTAGGGGACGACTATGGCTACACCTTC.

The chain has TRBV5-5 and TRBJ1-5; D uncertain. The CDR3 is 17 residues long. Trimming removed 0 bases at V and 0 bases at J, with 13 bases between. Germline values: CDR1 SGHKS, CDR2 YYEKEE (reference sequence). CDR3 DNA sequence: TGTGCCAGCAGCTTGGTAGTTAAGGCGAATAGCAATCAGCCCCAGCATTTT. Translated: CASSLVVKANSNQPQHF.

In nucleotides, the CDR3 is TGTGCCAGCAGCCAATTTTCTCGCGGGAGAGACAAGAACACCGGGGAGCTGTTTTTT. The encoded protein is CASSQFSRGRDKNTGELFF. The chain combines TRBV16 with TRBJ2-2, with 7 nucleotides matching TRBD2. The CDR3 is made up of 19 amino acids. Germline trimming cut 1 base from V and 1 base from J; bases unmatched to any gene: 12. Germline V lookup: CDR1 KGHSY, CDR2 FQNENV.

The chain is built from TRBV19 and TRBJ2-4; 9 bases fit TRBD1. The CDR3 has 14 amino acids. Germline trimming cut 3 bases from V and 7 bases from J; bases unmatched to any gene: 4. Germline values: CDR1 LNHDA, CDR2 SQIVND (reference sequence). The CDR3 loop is CASSMQGQGNIQYF. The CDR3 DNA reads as TGTGCCAGTAGTATGCAGGGACAGGGTAACATTCAGTACTTC.

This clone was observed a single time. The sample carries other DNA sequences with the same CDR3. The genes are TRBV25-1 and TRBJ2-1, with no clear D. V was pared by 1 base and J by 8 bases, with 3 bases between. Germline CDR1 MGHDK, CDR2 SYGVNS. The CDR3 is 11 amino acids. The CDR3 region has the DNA TGTGCCAGCAGTGAATCATATGAGCAGTTCTTC. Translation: CASSESYEQFF.

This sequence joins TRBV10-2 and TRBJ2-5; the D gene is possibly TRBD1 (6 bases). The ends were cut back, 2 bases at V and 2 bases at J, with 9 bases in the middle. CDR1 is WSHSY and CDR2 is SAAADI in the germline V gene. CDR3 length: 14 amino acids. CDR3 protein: CASSETGWQETQYF. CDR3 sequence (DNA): TGCGCCAGCAGTGAGACAGGGTGGCAAGAGACCCAGTACTTC.

The CDR3 reads CASSLLDRDYNEQFF. The CDR3 coding sequence is TGTGCCAGCAGCTTACTGGACAGGGACTACAATGAGCAGTTCTTC. The chain recombines TRBV7-8 with TRBJ2-1, with 8 bases that match TRBD1. CDR3 length: 15 amino acids. The trim removed 2 bases at V and 3 bases at J, leaving 3 bases unmatched. Germline V gene data show CDR1 as SGHVS and CDR2 as FQNEAQ.

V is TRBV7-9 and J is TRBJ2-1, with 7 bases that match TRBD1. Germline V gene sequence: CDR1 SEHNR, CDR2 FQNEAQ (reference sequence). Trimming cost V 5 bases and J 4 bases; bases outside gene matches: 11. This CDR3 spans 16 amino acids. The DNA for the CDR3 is TGTGCCAGCAGCCCACCTCGGACAGGAATTTACAATGAGCAGTTCTTC. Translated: CASSPPRTGIYNEQFF.

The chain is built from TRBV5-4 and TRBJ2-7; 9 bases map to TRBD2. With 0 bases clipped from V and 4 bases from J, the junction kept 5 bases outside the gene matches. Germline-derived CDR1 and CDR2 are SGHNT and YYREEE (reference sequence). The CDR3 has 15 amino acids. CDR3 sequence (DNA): TGTGCCAGCAGCTTGGTCGGCGGGAGGGCTTACGAGCAGTACTTC. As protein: CASSLVGGRAYEQYF.

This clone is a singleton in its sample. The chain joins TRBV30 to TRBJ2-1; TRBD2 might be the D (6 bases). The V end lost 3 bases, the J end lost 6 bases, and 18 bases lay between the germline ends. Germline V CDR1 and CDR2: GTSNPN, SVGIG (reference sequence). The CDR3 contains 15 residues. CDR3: CAWRGLAGSSNEQFF. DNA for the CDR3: TGTGCCTGGAGGGGACTCGCGGGAAGTTCCAATGAGCAGTTCTTC. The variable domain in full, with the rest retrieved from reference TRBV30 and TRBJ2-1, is SQTIHQWPATLVQPVGSPLSLECTVEGTSNPNLYWYRQAAGRGLQLLFYSVGIGQISSEVPQNLSASRPQDRQFILSSKKLLLSDSGFYLCAWRGLAGSSNEQFFGPGTRLTVL.

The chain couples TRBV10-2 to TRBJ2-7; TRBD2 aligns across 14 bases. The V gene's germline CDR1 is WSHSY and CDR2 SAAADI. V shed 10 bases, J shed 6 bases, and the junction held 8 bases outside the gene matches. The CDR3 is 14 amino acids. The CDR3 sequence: CATGTSGSKSEQYF. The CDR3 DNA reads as TGCGCCACTGGGACTAGCGGGAGTAAAAGCGAGCAGTACTTC.

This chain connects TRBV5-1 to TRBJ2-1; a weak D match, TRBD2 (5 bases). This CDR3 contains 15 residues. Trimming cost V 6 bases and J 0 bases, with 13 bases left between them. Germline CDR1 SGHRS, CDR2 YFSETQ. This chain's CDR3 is CASNRADFSYNEQFF. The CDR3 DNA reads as TGCGCCAGCAACCGAGCGGACTTCTCCTACAATGAGCAGTTCTTC.

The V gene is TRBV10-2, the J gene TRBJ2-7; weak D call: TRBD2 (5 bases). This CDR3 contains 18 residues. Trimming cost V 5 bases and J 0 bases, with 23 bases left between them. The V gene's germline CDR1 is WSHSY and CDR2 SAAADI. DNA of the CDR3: TGCGCCAGCAGTCGAACGGGAAATGAACAATGGCACTCCTACGAGCAGTACTTC. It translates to CASSRTGNEQWHSYEQYF.

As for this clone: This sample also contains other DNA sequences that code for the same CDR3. CDR3 DNA: TGTGCCAGCTCACCACGCTACACCGGGGAGCTGTTTTTT. It encodes CASSPRYTGELFF. The chain employs TRBV18 and TRBJ2-2; D unclear. There are 13 residues in the CDR3. V was cut by 1 base and J by 3 bases, with 3 bases left in between. Germline CDR1 and CDR2: KGHSH and LQKENI. Combining the CDR3 with reference TRBV18 and TRBJ2-2 gives the whole variable domain NAGVMQNPRHLVRRRGQEARLRCSPMKGHSHVYWYRQLPEEGLKFMVYLQKENIIDESGMPKERFSAEFPKEGPSILRIQQVVRGDSAAYFCASSPRYTGELFFGEGSRLTVL.